This paragraph reports one T cell receptor beta chain. Its target antigen remains unknown. No clone much larger than this one lies a single base away; base qualities are absent. The receptor library was made with the immunoSEQ multiplex PCR assay. The table was pulled from immuneACCESS by TCRdb, which kept in-frame rearrangements only. Such tables lose some clones; where checked, under half of the loss comes from unresolved V genes, and the rest has no known cause. The sample table contains tens of thousands of clones; only one count was recorded for about nine tenths of them. The ten largest clones represent less than 2% of the sample. The data stem from a study of T cell changes during pregnancy in multiple sclerosis (dated by TCRdb to about 2019). Regarding the research as a whole: The study looked at changes in the T cell repertoire across pregnancy in women with multiple sclerosis.

The sequenced sample was peripheral blood, obtained in the second trimester of pregnancy. This clonotype was obtained from a female donor with multiple sclerosis, enrolled in a pregnancy study.

The CDR3 here reads CASSLTGRDTEAFF. The nucleotides read TGCGCCAGCAGCTTGACGGGGAGGGACACTGAAGCTTTCTTT. This chain is built from TRBV5-1 and TRBJ1-1, with no confident D gene call. The CDR3 holds 14 amino acids from the cysteine to the phenylalanine. The read is trimmed to its CDR3 DNA, 42 bases read in frame from base 1. The trim is 1 base for V and 3 bases for J, with a gap of 10 bases between the germline ends. Per the germline V gene, SGHRS is the CDR1 and YFSETQ is the CDR2. The variable domain in full, with residues beyond the CDR3 obtained from the reference TRBV5-1 and TRBJ1-1 genes, is KAGVTQTPRYLIKTRGQQVTLSCSPISGHRSVSWYQQTPGQGLQFLFEYFSETQRNKGNFPGRFSGRQFSNSRSEMNVSTLELGDSALYLCASSLTGRDTEAFFGQGTRLTVV.